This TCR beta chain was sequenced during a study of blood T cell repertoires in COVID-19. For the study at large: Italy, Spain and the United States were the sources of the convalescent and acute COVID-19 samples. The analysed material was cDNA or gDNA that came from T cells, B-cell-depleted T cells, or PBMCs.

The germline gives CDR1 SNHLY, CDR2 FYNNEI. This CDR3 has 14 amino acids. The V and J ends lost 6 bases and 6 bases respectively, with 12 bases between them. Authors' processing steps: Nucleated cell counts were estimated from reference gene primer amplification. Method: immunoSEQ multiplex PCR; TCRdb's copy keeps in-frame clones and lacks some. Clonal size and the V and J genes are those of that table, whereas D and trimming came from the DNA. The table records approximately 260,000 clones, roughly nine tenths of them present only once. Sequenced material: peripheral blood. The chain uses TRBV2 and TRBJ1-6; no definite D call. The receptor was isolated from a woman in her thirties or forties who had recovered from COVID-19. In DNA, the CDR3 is TGTGCCAGCAGGATGGGGAGGGTTAATTCACCCCTCCACTTT. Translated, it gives CASRMGRVNSPLHF.